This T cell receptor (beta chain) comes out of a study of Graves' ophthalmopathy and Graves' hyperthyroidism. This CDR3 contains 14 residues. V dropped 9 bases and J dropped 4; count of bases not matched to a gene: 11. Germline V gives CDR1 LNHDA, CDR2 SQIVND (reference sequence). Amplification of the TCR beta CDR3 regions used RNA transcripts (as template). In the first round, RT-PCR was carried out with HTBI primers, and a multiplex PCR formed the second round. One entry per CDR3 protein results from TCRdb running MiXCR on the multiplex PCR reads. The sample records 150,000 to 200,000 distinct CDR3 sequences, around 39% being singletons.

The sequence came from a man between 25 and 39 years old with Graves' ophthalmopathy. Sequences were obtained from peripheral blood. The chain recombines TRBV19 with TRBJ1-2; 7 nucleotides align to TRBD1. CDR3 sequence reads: CASDRDSRGYGYTF. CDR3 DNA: TGTGCCAGCGACCGGGACAGCCGAGGCTATGGCTACACCTTC. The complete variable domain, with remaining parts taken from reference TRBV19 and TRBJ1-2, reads DGGITQSPKYLFRKEGQNVTLSCEQNLNHDAMYWYRQDPGQGLRLIYYSQIVNDFQKGDIAEGYSVSREKKESFPLTVTSAQKNPTAFYLCASDRDSRGYGYTFGSGTRLTVV.